This T cell receptor (beta chain) was documented in a study of neurological immune-mediated disorders. Regarding the study as a whole: HTLV-1-associated myelopathy had the most TCR clonal expansion, whereas multiple sclerosis had the least (lower than in healthy controls).

Trimming shortened V by 2 bases and J by 1 base, and 8 bases separated the two germline ends. The germline gives CDR1 SGHVS, CDR2 FQNEAQ. The CDR3 extends over 14 amino acids. This clonotype was seen ten or more times. What it binds is unknown. The unsorted libraries had their origin in 2 million PBMCs stored at -80 C. By 5'RACE with 10-nucleotide random UMIs, the cDNA was made. Every sequencing run returned over 190 million TCR-beta sequences, which were derived from 15-18 subjects. TCRdb redid the calling of the 5' RACE reads with MiXCR, one entry per CDR3 protein. Here the sample spans 27,000 or so distinct CDR3 sequences, about 21% being singletons.

The source material was PBMCs. This sequence originates from an older woman in good health. The chain joins TRBV7-8 to TRBJ2-5; the D gene is possibly TRBD2 (6 bases). The DNA for the CDR3 is TGTGCCAGCAGCTTAATTAGCGGCCAAGAGACCCAGTACTTC. Amino acids: CASSLISGQETQYF.